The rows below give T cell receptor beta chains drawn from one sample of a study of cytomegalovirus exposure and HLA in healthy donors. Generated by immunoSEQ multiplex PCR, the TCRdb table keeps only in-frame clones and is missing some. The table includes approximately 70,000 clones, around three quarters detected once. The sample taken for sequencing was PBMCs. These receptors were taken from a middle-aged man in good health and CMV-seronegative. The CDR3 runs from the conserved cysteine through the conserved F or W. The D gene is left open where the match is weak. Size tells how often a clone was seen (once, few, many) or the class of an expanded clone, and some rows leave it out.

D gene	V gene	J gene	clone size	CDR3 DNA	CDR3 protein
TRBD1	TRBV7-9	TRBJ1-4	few	TGTGCCAGCAGCCCCTTCATCGGGACAGCCTCGGAAAAACTGTTTTTT	CASSPFIGTASEKLFF
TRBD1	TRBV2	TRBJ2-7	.	TGTGCCAGCCGGGACAGGGGCTACGAGCAGTACTTC	CASRDRGYEQYF
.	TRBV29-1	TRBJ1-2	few	TGCAGCGTTTATCTCCAAACGCAGGGACACAGCTACACCTTC	CSVYLQTQGHSYTF
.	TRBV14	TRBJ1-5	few	TGTGCCAGCAGTTTGGGGCCCAATCAGCCCCAGCATTTT	CASSLGPNQPQHF
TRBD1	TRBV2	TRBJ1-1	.	TGTGCCAGCAGGAGTTTAAGACAGGGGATCGGAACTGAAGCTTTCTTT	CASRSLRQGIGTEAFF
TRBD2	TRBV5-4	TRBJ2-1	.	TGTGCCAGCAGCTTGGGAGGGACTAGCGTCTACAATGAGCAGTTCTTC	CASSLGGTSVYNEQFF
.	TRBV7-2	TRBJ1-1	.	TGTGCCAGCAGCTACAGCCTCAGGGATAGATCGAACACTGAAGCTTTCTTT	CASSYSLRDRSNTEAFF
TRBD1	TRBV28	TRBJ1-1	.	TGTGCCAGCAGATGGGACAGGATGGCCACTGAAGCTTTCTTT	CASRWDRMATEAFF
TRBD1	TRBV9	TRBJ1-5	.	TGTGCCAGCAGCCAGACAGGGACTGGGCAGCCCCAGCATTTT	CASSQTGTGQPQHF
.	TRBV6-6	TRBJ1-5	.	TGTGCCAGCAGACAGGGCAATCAGCCCCAGCATTTT	CASRQGNQPQHF
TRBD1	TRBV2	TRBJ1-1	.	TGTGCCAGCAGACTGGGACAGAACCCGAACACTGAAGCTTTCTTT	CASRLGQNPNTEAFF
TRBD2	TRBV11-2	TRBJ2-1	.	TGTGCCAGCAGATTGACTAGCGGGGGGAAGGCTGTCGAGCTGCAGTTCTTC	CASRLTSGGKAVELQFF
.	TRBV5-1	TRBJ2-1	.	TGCGCCAGCAGCTTTTTACAGGACAGCACCTACAATGAGCAGTTCTTC	CASSFLQDSTYNEQFF
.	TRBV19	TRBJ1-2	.	TGTGCCAGTAGTAGTCGGAGGGGCGCTGGCTACACCTTC	CASSSRRGAGYTF
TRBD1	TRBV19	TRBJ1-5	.	TGTGCCAGTAGTCCGCACCCATACAGGGGGAATCAGCCCCAGCATTTT	CASSPHPYRGNQPQHF
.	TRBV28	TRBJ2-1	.	TGTGCCAGCAGTTTATCCCCTCCTTCTGAGCAGTTCTTC	CASSLSPPSEQFF
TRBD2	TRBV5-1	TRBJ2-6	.	TGCGCCAGCAGCCCCGGACTAGCGGGAGGGGCCAACGTCCTGACTTTC	CASSPGLAGGANVLTF
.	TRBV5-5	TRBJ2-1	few	TGTGCCAGCAGCTACGCAGTCTCCTACAATGAGCAGTTCTTC	CASSYAVSYNEQFF
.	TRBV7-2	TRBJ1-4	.	TGTGCCAGCAGCTTAGTTGGCAGGGAAAATGAAAAACTGTTTTTT	CASSLVGRENEKLFF
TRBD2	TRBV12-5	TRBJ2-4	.	TGTGCTAGTGCAGCGGGGAACGGAAACATTCAGTACTTC	CASAAGNGNIQYF
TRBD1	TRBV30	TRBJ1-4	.	TGTGCCTGTGGGACAGGGCGTGAAAAACTGTTTTTT	CACGTGREKLFF
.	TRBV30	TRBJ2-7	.	TGTGCCTGGAGTGTACTAGGCCCAGGCGAGCAGTACTTC	CAWSVLGPGEQYF
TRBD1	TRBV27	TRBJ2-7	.	TGTGCCAGCAGTTCCCCACAGGGGGAAGGATACGAGCAGTACTTC	CASSSPQGEGYEQYF
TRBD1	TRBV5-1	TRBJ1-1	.	TGCGCCAGCAGCCGCGAGGTCGACAGGGGGAACACTGAAGCTTTCTTT	CASSREVDRGNTEAFF